The 27 T cell receptor beta chains below were found in one sample sequenced in a study of blood T cell repertoires in COVID-19. The table came from immunoSEQ multiplex PCR; TCRdb's copy has only in-frame clones and leaves some out. The top ten hold more than 1.2% of the sample, which has more than 200,000 clones, around 88% seen once. Sequenced: peripheral blood. The receptors derive from an elderly man with acute or convalescent COVID-19.

This chain links TRBV19 with TRBJ1-2; the match to TRBD1 covers 7 bases. Germline loops: CDR1 LNHDA, CDR2 SQIVND (reference sequence). V dropped 6 bases and J dropped 4; count of bases not matched to a gene: 5. The CDR3 is 13 residues long. The CDR3 nucleotides are TGTGCCAGTAGGAAAGACAGGGTCTATGGCTACACCTTC. Protein product: CASRKDRVYGYTF.

This clone occurred once. The chain couples TRBV18 to TRBJ2-7, with 7 bases identical to TRBD1. Germline V gives CDR1 KGHSH, CDR2 LQKENI. The CDR3 spans 13 residues. V shed 3 bases and J 5 bases; nucleotides not matched to a gene: 4. Here the CDR3 DNA reads TGTGCCAGCTCACCGACAGGGCTCGACGAGCAGTACTTC. It is translated as CASSPTGLDEQYF.

A few counts support this clone. The chain uses TRBV28 and TRBJ2-7; D might be TRBD2 (5 bases). V dropped 6 bases and J dropped 2 bases, with 17 bases sitting between them. Germline V gives CDR1 MDHEN, CDR2 SYDVKM. The CDR3 contains 15 residues. CDR3 in DNA: TGTGCCAGCAGCCAGAGATCAAGGCGGGCCTACGAGCAGTACTTC. Translated, it gives CASSQRSRRAYEQYF.

The chain carries TRBV20-1 and TRBJ2-1, with 11 positions matching TRBD2. Germline V gene sequence: CDR1 DFQATT, CDR2 SNEGSKA (reference sequence). The CDR3 consists of 15 residues. Losses at the gene ends were 3 bases for V and 1 base for J; bases not matched to a gene: 2. Written as DNA, the CDR3 is TGCAGTGCTAGTACTAGCGGGGGTTCCTACAATGAGCAGTTCTTC. Amino acids: CSASTSGGSYNEQFF.

The chain employs TRBV6-6 and TRBJ1-1; no reliable D call. Germline CDR1 and CDR2: MNHNY and SVGAGI (reference sequence). The germline V and J ends were trimmed by 8 bases and 0 bases, with 7 bases remaining between them. The CDR3 runs to 12 residues. CDR3 in DNA: TGTGCCAGCGGACTTTTGAACACTGAAGCTTTCTTT. Its translation: CASGLLNTEAFF.

J is TRBJ1-2 and V is TRBV28, with 10 bases matching TRBD1. In germline, CDR1 is MDHEN, CDR2 SYDVKM. The CDR3 spans 15 residues. The ends lost 7 bases at V and 6 bases at J; junction bases unmatched: 11. CDR3 coding DNA: TGTGCCAGCACTGGACCCCGGACAGGGGGTGATGGCTACACCTTC. Translated, it gives CASTGPRTGGDGYTF.

The genes are TRBV6-5 and TRBJ1-1, with unresolved D. The germline V gene encodes CDR1 MNHEY and CDR2 SVGAGI. Trimming left V 5 bases short and J 8 bases short, with 15 bases between. The CDR3 sequence is 13 residues long. CDR3 region: CASSRDLTGEAFF. In nucleotides, the CDR3 is TGTGCCAGCAGTAGAGATTTGACGGGGGAAGCTTTCTTT.

The chain is built from TRBV4-1 and TRBJ2-5, with 8 bases identical to TRBD2. Germline V gene data show CDR1 as MGHRA and CDR2 as YSYEKL. J was trimmed by 10 bases and V by 4 bases; bases with no gene match: 5. The CDR3 spans 12 residues. CDR3 DNA sequence: TGCGCCAGCAGCCCGCGCGGGGGGAGCCAGTACTTC. It translates to CASSPRGGSQYF.

The chain combines TRBV18 with TRBJ1-6; the D gene is possibly TRBD1 (6 bases). The CDR3 is 14 residues long. Trimming cost V 5 bases and J 5 bases, with 10 bases left between them. Germline V gene data show CDR1 as KGHSH and CDR2 as LQKENI. For the CDR3, the DNA is TGTGCCAGCTCAGGAAACAGGGATAATTCACCCCTCCACTTT. This translates into CASSGNRDNSPLHF.

This clone was seen only once. This chain joins TRBV28 and TRBJ1-1; D might be TRBD1 (5 bases). CDR1 is MDHEN and CDR2 is SYDVKM in the germline V gene. V gave up 5 bases and J gave up 1 base, with 14 bases separating them. The CDR3 runs to 15 residues. CDR3 DNA sequence: TGTGCCAGCAGTCCCTGGGGCAGGGCGAACACTGAAGCTTTCTTT. Protein sequence: CASSPWGRANTEAFF.

This clone was seen just once. This chain connects TRBV4-3 to TRBJ2-3; D possibly corresponds to TRBD2 (6 bases). This CDR3 region has 16 residues. Germline values: CDR1 LGHNA, CDR2 YSLEER. The V gene lost 0 bases and the J gene lost 2 bases, with 12 bases spanning the gap. The CDR3 protein is CASSQDGTDPTDTQYF. CDR3 nucleotide sequence: TGCGCCAGCAGCCAAGATGGGACTGATCCCACAGATACGCAGTATTTT.

This chain uses TRBV11-2 with TRBJ2-3; possibly TRBD1 for D (6 bases). Trimming removed 5 bases at V and 0 bases at J, with 15 bases between. The CDR3 consists of 16 residues. Germline CDR1 SGHAT, CDR2 FQNNGV. CDR3 nucleotides: TGTGCCAGCAGCCGAAGAAACAGGGCCAGCACAGATACGCAGTATTTT. It specifies CASSRRNRASTDTQYF.

The sample holds one count of this clone. This sequence joins TRBV5-1 and TRBJ2-7; 7 bases align to TRBD2. V lost 5 bases, J lost 0 bases, and 8 bases stayed unmatched. The CDR3 consists of 15 residues. The germline CDR1 and CDR2 sequences are SGHRS and YFSETQ. The CDR3 reads CASSTHRDYSYEQYF. CDR3 nucleotides: TGCGCCAGCAGTACCCACCGGGACTACTCCTACGAGCAGTACTTC.

The chain joins TRBV7-9 to TRBJ1-1; the match to TRBD1 covers 10 bases. Per germline, CDR1 SEHNR and CDR2 FQNEAQ (reference sequence). V trimming: 7 bases; J trimming: 0 bases; junction bases outside the gene matches: 17. The CDR3 covers 19 residues. The CDR3 sequence: CASTPWSGQGSQMNTEAFF. DNA of the CDR3: TGTGCCAGCACCCCTTGGTCGGGACAGGGGTCCCAGATGAACACTGAAGCTTTCTTT.

The chain has TRBV6-6 and TRBJ1-5; tentative D call: TRBD1 (6 bases). Deletions cut 6 bases from V and 3 bases from J, with 12 bases between. The germline CDR1 and CDR2 sequences are MNHNY and SVGAGI (reference sequence). This CDR3 is built from 14 residues. The DNA of the CDR3 is TGTGCCAGCAGACTGACAGGAGTCAATCAGCCCCAGCATTTT. Its translation: CASRLTGVNQPQHF.

This chain uses TRBV27 with TRBJ2-1; D is ambiguous. With 3 bases removed from V and 3 bases from J, the gap between germline ends came to 12 bases. Germline V CDR1 and CDR2: MNHEY, SMNVEV (reference sequence). The CDR3 runs 15 residues. The CDR3 DNA reads TGTGCCAGCAGTTTGGCACAGCCCCACTACAATGAGCAGTTCTTC. Amino acid sequence: CASSLAQPHYNEQFF.

This chain connects TRBV2 to TRBJ2-1, with 10 bases lining up with TRBD2. The CDR3 is 15 residues long. V lost 6 bases and J lost 5; bases outside the gene matches: 7. The germline gives CDR1 SNHLY, CDR2 FYNNEI. CDR3 loop: CASRSGTSDHNEQFF. As DNA, the CDR3 is TGTGCCAGCAGATCCGGGACTAGCGACCACAATGAGCAGTTCTTC.

The chain recombines TRBV18 with TRBJ1-4; D uncertain. CDR3 length: 15 amino acids. V was trimmed by 2 bases and J by 0 bases, leaving 7 bases between them. Germline V CDR1 and CDR2: KGHSH, LQKENI. The CDR3 region has the DNA TGTGCCAGCTCACCAGACAACCCAACTAATGAAAAACTGTTTTTT. As protein: CASSPDNPTNEKLFF.

The rearrangement joins TRBV24-1 to TRBJ2-7; TRBD1 matches 8 bases. V was pared by 4 bases and J by 0 bases, with 16 bases of the junction left unmatched. The CDR3 has 19 residues. Germline CDR1 reads KGHDR; CDR2 reads SFDVKD. The CDR3 is CATSEPAGGSLPTSYEQYF. CDR3 in DNA: TGTGCCACCAGTGAACCGGCAGGGGGCTCCCTTCCTACCTCCTACGAGCAGTACTTC.

The CDR3, as DNA: TGTGCCAGCAGTCGCGGACTAGCGGACCAAGAGACCCAGTACTTC. It is translated as CASSRGLADQETQYF. The rearrangement links TRBV7-8 to TRBJ2-5; 10 positions match TRBD2. The V gene's germline CDR1 is SGHVS and CDR2 FQNEAQ. V shed 6 bases and J 0 bases; nucleotides not matched to a gene: 4. The CDR3 has 15 residues.

This chain links TRBV7-9 with TRBJ1-1; 7 bases line up with TRBD1. Germline V gene data show CDR1 as SEHNR and CDR2 as FQNEAQ (reference sequence). Unmatched junction bases numbered 3, after V lost 5 bases and J lost 3 bases. The CDR3 is 13 amino acids. The chain's CDR3 is CASSATGDTEAFF. The CDR3 bases are TGTGCCAGCAGCGCAACAGGGGACACTGAAGCTTTCTTT.

The V and J genes are TRBV6-5 and TRBJ1-1; unclear D gene. The V gene's germline CDR1 is MNHEY and CDR2 SVGAGI. CDR3 size: 15 residues. Trimming removed 5 bases from V and 6 bases from J, with 19 bases in between. The CDR3 loop is CASSPDRGEVPEAFF. CDR3 DNA: TGTGCCAGCAGTCCTGACCGAGGTGAGGTCCCTGAAGCTTTCTTT.

This chain links TRBV7-2 with TRBJ2-5, with 10 bases lining up with TRBD2. The CDR3 length is 14 residues. Germline V gene sequence: CDR1 SGHTA, CDR2 FQGNSA. The ends lost 5 bases at V and 5 bases at J; junction bases unmatched: 5. The CDR3, as DNA: TGTGCCAGCAGCGCACTAGCGGGGTGGGAGACCCAGTACTTC. This translates into CASSALAGWETQYF.

The chain uses TRBV19 and TRBJ1-6; TRBD1 is a possible D gene (6 bases). Germline V gene lookup returns CDR1 LNHDA and CDR2 SQIVND (reference sequence). The CDR3 has 15 amino acids. The V and J ends lost 9 bases and 8 bases respectively, with 20 bases between them. The chain's CDR3 is CASQTTAGVDSPLHF. CDR3 DNA: TGTGCCAGCCAAACAACCGCAGGGGTTGATTCACCCCTCCACTTT.

The genes are TRBV6-6 and TRBJ2-2; 9 nucleotides match TRBD1. J gave up 5 bases and V 6 bases, and 7 bases lay outside the gene matches. Germline assignment: CDR1 MNHNY and CDR2 SVGAGI (reference sequence). This CDR3 comprises 15 residues. This CDR3 is CASRWTGVYTGELFF. CDR3 in DNA: TGTGCCAGCAGGTGGACAGGGGTTTATACCGGGGAGCTGTTTTTT.

V gene TRBV7-2 combines with J gene TRBJ2-7, with 8 positions matching TRBD1. The CDR3 length is 15 residues. V was pared by 1 base and J by 6 bases, with 8 bases of the junction left unmatched. The V gene's germline CDR1 is SGHTA and CDR2 FQGNSA. This chain's CDR3 is CASSLESLTGGEQYF. Here the CDR3 DNA reads TGTGCCAGCAGCTTAGAAAGCTTAACAGGGGGCGAGCAGTACTTC.

The rearrangement uses TRBV4-3 and TRBJ1-2, with 8 bases fitting TRBD1. Germline V gene sequence: CDR1 LGHNA, CDR2 YSLEER. With V trimmed by 4 bases and J by 2 bases, 9 bases remained unmatched. CDR3 length: 16 amino acids. The CDR3 protein is CASSLTRTGLNYGYTF. CDR3 DNA sequence: TGCGCCAGCAGCCTGACCCGGACAGGGTTGAACTATGGCTACACCTTC.